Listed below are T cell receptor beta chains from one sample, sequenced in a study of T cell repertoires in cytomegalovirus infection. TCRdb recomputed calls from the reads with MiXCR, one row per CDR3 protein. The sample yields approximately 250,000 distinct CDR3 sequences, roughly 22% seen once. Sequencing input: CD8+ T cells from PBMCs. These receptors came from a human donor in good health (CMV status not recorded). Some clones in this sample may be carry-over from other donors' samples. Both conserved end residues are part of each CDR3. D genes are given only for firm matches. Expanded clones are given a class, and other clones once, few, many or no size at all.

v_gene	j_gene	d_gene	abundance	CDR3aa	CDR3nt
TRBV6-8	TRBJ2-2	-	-	CAGSRGVGELFF	TGTGCCGGCTCCAGGGGGGTCGGGGAGCTGTTTTTT
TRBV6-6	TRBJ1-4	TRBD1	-	CASSLDRGGEKLFF	TGTGCCAGCAGCTTGGACAGGGGTGGCGAAAAACTGTTTTTT
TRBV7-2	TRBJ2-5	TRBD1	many	CASSSQGQGSKETQYF	TGTGCCAGCAGCTCCCAGGGACAGGGGTCGAAAGAGACCCAGTACTTC
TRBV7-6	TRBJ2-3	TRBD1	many	CASSSDLGGQGLLDTQYF	TGTGCCAGCAGCTCTGACCTTGGGGGACAGGGCCTCTTAGATACGCAGTATTTT
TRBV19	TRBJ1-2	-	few	CASSIDTAGNYGYTF	TGTGCCAGTAGTATAGATACCGCGGGAAACTATGGCTACACCTTC
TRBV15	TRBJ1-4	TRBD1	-	CATSTDRETNEKLFF	TGTGCCACCAGCACCGACAGGGAGACTAATGAAAAACTGTTTTTT
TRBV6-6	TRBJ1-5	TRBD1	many	CASRRDRVDQPQHF	TGTGCCAGCAGGCGGGACAGGGTTGATCAGCCCCAGCATTTT
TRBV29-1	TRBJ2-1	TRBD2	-	CSATSGPYNEQFF	TGCAGCGCGACTAGCGGGCCTTACAATGAGCAGTTCTTC
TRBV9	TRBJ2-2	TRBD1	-	CASSVGHLGQDTGELFF	TGTGCCAGCAGCGTAGGCCACCTGGGACAGGACACCGGGGAGCTGTTTTTT
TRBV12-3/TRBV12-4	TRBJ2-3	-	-	CASSLFIGTDTQYF	TGTGCCAGCAGTTTGTTTATCGGAACAGATACGCAGTATTTT
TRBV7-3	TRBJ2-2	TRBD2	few	CASSLAGGFQGELFF	TGTGCCAGCAGCTTAGCGGGGGGCTTCCAAGGGGAGCTGTTTTTT
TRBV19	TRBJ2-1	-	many	CASSIQGPNEQFF	TGTGCCAGTAGTATCCAGGGTCCCAATGAGCAGTTCTTC
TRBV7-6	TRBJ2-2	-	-	CASSLWTGPGTGELFF	TGTGCCAGCAGCTTATGGACCGGCCCGGGGACCGGGGAGCTGTTTTTT
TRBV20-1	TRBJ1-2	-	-	CSARDVDLIYGYTF	TGCAGTGCTAGAGATGTGGACCTAATCTATGGCTACACCTTC
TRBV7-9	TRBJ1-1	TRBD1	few	CASGWTGNTEAFF	TGTGCCAGCGGATGGACAGGGAACACTGAAGCTTTCTTT
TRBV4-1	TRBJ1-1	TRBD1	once	CASSQDWDRGLTEAFF	TGCGCCAGCAGCCAAGATTGGGACAGGGGGCTTACTGAAGCTTTCTTT
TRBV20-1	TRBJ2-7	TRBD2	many	CSARDVAGINEQYF	TGCAGTGCTAGAGATGTAGCGGGGATCAACGAGCAGTACTTC
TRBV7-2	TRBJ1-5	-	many	CASSLGGPNQPQHF	TGTGCCAGCAGCTTAGGGGGGCCCAATCAGCCCCAGCATTTT